The source of this T cell receptor beta chain is a study of patients and donors after allogeneic stem cell transplantation. With 10 bases removed from V and 2 bases from J, the gap between germline ends came to 17 bases. The CDR3 length is 15 residues. Germline CDR1 reads MNHNS; CDR2 reads SASEGT. TCRdb passed the RT-PCR reads through MiXCR, listing each CDR3 protein once. This table has approximately 250,000 distinct CDR3 sequences, roughly an eighth appearing once. This clonotype originated in a human donor who was either an allogeneic HSCT recipient or a stem cell or donor lymphocyte infusion donor (not recorded which). It is not recorded whose cells these are; they may come from a transplant donor. The specimen sequenced was blood, either unsorted or a sorted T cell fraction (not recorded which). J is TRBJ2-2 and V is TRBV6-1; D call uncertain. CDR3 loop: CATLWSEGNTGELFF. The CDR3 DNA sequence: TGTGCCACCCTTTGGTCGGAAGGAAACACCGGGGAGCTGTTTTTT.